This TCR beta chain was sequenced in a study of T cells in Graves' hyperthyroidism and ophthalmopathy (dated by TCRdb to between 2018 and 2021). Some background on the complete study: Peripheral blood samples were taken at the time of initial diagnosis, prior to any treatment. To identify TCR V-J signatures that set the groups apart, the researchers used a discovery cohort of about a hundred patients, made up of 40 to 45 with Graves' ophthalmopathy and some 56 with stable Graves' hyperthyroidism. Prospective prediction of ophthalmopathy was tested in an independent validation cohort consisting of about 19 hyperthyroidism patients and approximately 16 patients who later progressed to ophthalmopathy. The approximately 98 discovery patients were randomly divided into training and test sets at a 7:3 ratio. Thyroid tissue and blood T-cell repertoires from several Graves' hyperthyroidism patients were also compared in the study. Following sampling, methimazole starting at 30 mg daily was given to hyperthyroidism patients, and high-dose intravenous methylprednisolone was given to ophthalmopathy patients. The paper reports TCR Vbeta CDR3 sequencing of roughly 140 peripheral blood samples: under 45 ophthalmopathy, some 80 hyperthyroidism and roughly 17 progressor patients.

The CDR3 measures 17 amino acids from cysteine to phenylalanine. Solely the CDR3 DNA is kept, with 51 bases framed from the first base. The germline V gene (reference sequence) sets CDR1 to DFQATT and CDR2 to SNEGSKA. Trimming at the junction amounts to 0 bases on V and 3 bases on J, and the germline ends lie 18 bases apart. TCR beta CDR3 regions were amplified from RNA transcripts. A first-round RT-PCR of the TCR CDR3 used the HTBI primer set with the Qiagen OneStep RT-PCR kit. Libraries were constructed in a second round of multiplex PCR, after which size selection and purification were carried out. Libraries were sequenced paired-end with 100 bp reads on an Illumina HiSeq2000. In the paper's pipeline: Raw data were processed with SOAPnuke, discarding reads with adapters, uncalled bases, mean Phred below 15, or no exact constant-primer or identifier match. COPE v1.2.5 was used to merge the high-quality paired reads, and each unique nucleotide sequence was defined as a clonotype. MiTCR v1.1 was used to align the clonotypes against IMGT TRBV, TRBD and TRBJ reference segments. Analysis was restricted to V-J combinations with a frequency above 0.0001, which covered about 99% of repertoires. A TCS score was defined as the ratio of F50 (clonal expansion) to E x V (chaos), with BLOSUM62-based TCRdist applied between CDR3 peptides within each V-J. Welch's t-statistics and random forest reduced 450 to 600 V-J features to 13, which were used in a naive Bayes classifier (R e1071). TCRdb itself trimmed the public reads at Q25 with fastp, ran MiXCR and retained productive beta chains. Identical CDR3 protein sequences are pooled into one entry, listed with their most common genes and DNA. None of the V and J calls come from the authors' own analysis; TCRdb made them. The sample table records around 500,000 distinct CDR3 sequences; approximately 22% of these occur just once. The ten largest clonotypes hold 45% to 55% of the sample.

Ophthalmopathy patients had moderately to severely active disease, with a Clinical Activity Score of 3 or more, a NOSPECS grade of 4 or more, and a disease duration of less than 3 months. Exclusion was applied to patients with uncontrolled infections, other autoimmune diseases, pregnancy or lactation. Diagnoses were based on clinical symptoms, serum thyroxine and TRAb, thyroid ultrasound and orbital computed tomography. PBMCs were separated from roughly 10 ml of fresh peripheral blood using Ficoll-Paque density gradient centrifugation. Total RNA was extracted using Trizol reagent, and RNA quality was assessed on an Agilent 2100 Bioanalyzer. This clonotype appeared once. Its antigen is not yet known. Base qualities were left out, and no much larger clone turns up one base away. One read represents weak support. Here is what the overall study found, with its caveats: During validation, the model predicted progression to ophthalmopathy a median of around six months ahead of onset, with approximately 71% sensitivity and more than 72% specificity. Sample size was not statistically predetermined, and blinding of investigators to group allocation was not performed. A 13 V-J signature model separated ophthalmopathy from stable hyperthyroidism, with around 90% sensitivity and just under 84% specificity in cross-validation and 80%/75% in testing. Most expanded thyroid clonotypes (frequency above 0.001) were also detected in blood, suggesting blood repertoires may reflect thyroid immune responses.

In this chain, TRBV20-1 is recombined with TRBJ2-1, with no D gene named confidently. What was sequenced was blood. The origin of this receptor is an older woman with Graves' ophthalmopathy. CDR3 reads: CSAREMGIALDYNEQFF. The bases are TGCAGTGCTAGAGAAATGGGTATCGCCCTTGACTACAATGAGCAGTTCTTC.